The 32 T cell receptor beta chains reported below all come from one sample, sequenced in a study of CD8 T cells in ankylosing spondylitis (dated by TCRdb to about 2017). The library was produced with 5' RACE. The sequencer listed for this sample is Illumina HiSeq 2500. TCRdb reworked the public reads: Q25 trimming with fastp, MiXCR clone assembly, productive beta chains retained. Each CDR3 protein appears once, grouped with its most common genes and DNA. The sample has a few hundred thousand distinct CDR3 sequences on record, 20% to 25% of them singletons. The ten largest account for around 14% of the sample. Sequences were obtained from blood, either unsorted or a sorted T cell fraction (not recorded which). These receptors all come from a male donor with ankylosing spondylitis or in good health (not recorded which).

The chain links TRBV30 to TRBJ2-7; D is uncertain. Germline loops: CDR1 GTSNPN, CDR2 SVGIG (reference sequence). The ends were cut back, 5 bases at V and 0 bases at J, with 8 bases in the middle. This CDR3 comprises 12 residues. This chain's CDR3 is CAWADGSYEQYF. Written as DNA, the CDR3 is TGTGCCTGGGCCGACGGCTCCTACGAGCAGTACTTC.

The V and J genes are TRBV24-1 and TRBJ2-5; the D is unclear. V was pared by 4 bases and J by 4 bases, with 9 bases between. In germline, CDR1 is KGHDR, CDR2 SFDVKD. The CDR3 consists of 13 residues. The CDR3 protein is CATSEPNGETQYF. The CDR3 nucleotides read TGTGCCACCAGTGAACCTAACGGAGAGACCCAGTACTTC.

This rearrangement joins TRBV15 to TRBJ1-2; D is unresolved. CDR1 and CDR2 (germline): LNHNV, YYDKDF (reference sequence). Trimming left V 1 base short and J 4 bases short, with 13 bases between. The CDR3 is 15 residues long. The CDR3 region is CATSRVRLGSYGYTF. CDR3 coding DNA: TGTGCCACCAGCAGAGTCAGACTGGGGAGCTATGGCTACACCTTC.

In nucleotides, the CDR3 is TGCGCCAGCAGCTTGGATGGGTACGCAGGGGATACGCAGTATTTT. This encodes CASSLDGYAGDTQYF. The chain joins TRBV5-1 to TRBJ2-3; D is possibly TRBD1 (5 bases). This CDR3 spans 15 amino acids. Between the trimmed V and J ends, which lost 0 bases and 6 bases, there was a span of 14 bases. From germline, CDR1 is SGHRS and CDR2 YFSETQ.

This clonotype was counted between two and nine times. V is TRBV12-3 or TRBV12-4 and J is TRBJ2-4, with D tentatively TRBD1 (5 bases). V gave up 10 bases and J gave up 6 bases, with 16 bases separating them. CDR3 length: 13 amino acids. CDR3 protein: CAITTQGRNIQYF. CDR3 in DNA: TGTGCCATCACAACCCAGGGTAGAAACATTCAGTACTTC.

V usage is TRBV11-2 and J usage is TRBJ2-5, with 7 bases that match TRBD2. V gave up 2 bases and J gave up 1 base; unmatched junction bases: 4. CDR1 is SGHAT and CDR2 is FQNNGV in the germline V gene. This CDR3 has 15 amino acids. The CDR3 is CASSLLAAPQETQYF. The CDR3 nucleotides read TGTGCCAGCAGCTTACTAGCGGCCCCCCAAGAGACCCAGTACTTC. Based on the CDR3 plus reference TRBV11-2 and TRBJ2-5, the full variable domain is EAGVAQSPRYKIIEKRQSVAFWCNPISGHATLYWYQQILGQGPKLLIQFQNNGVVDDSQLPKDRFSAERLKGVDSTLKIQPAKLEDSAVYLCASSLLAAPQETQYFGPGTRLLVL.

The J gene is TRBJ2-3, the V gene TRBV2; tentatively, D is TRBD2 (5 bases). The length of the CDR3 is 13 residues. V gave up 6 bases and J gave up 5 bases, with 12 bases separating them. Germline V CDR1 and CDR2: SNHLY, FYNNEI. This chain's CDR3 is CASRPIGGDTQYF. The CDR3 region has the DNA TGTGCCAGCAGACCTATCGGAGGAGATACGCAGTATTTT.

V gene TRBV11-2 combines with J gene TRBJ1-5; maybe TRBD1 (6 bases). Deletions cut 5 bases from V and 7 bases from J, with 18 bases between. This CDR3 region has 15 residues. From germline, CDR1 is SGHAT and CDR2 FQNNGV. The CDR3 is CASSQNQGLHQPQHF. CDR3 in DNA: TGTGCCAGCAGCCAGAACCAGGGGCTTCACCAGCCCCAGCATTTT. Looking up the rest from reference TRBV11-2 and TRBJ1-5 gives the full variable domain: EAGVAQSPRYKIIEKRQSVAFWCNPISGHATLYWYQQILGQGPKLLIQFQNNGVVDDSQLPKDRFSAERLKGVDSTLKIQPAKLEDSAVYLCASSQNQGLHQPQHFGDGTRLSIL.

The gene calls are TRBV7-8 and TRBJ2-1, with 8 bases identical to TRBD2. Germline assignment: CDR1 SGHVS and CDR2 FQNEAQ. V dropped 5 bases and J dropped 10; count of bases not matched to a gene: 13. The CDR3 totals 15 residues. CDR3 in amino acids: CASSINGGAESEQFF. The DNA of the CDR3 is TGTGCCAGCAGCATAAACGGGGGGGCCGAGTCCGAGCAGTTCTTC.

The chain links TRBV9 to TRBJ2-2; no firm D call. CDR1 SGDLS and CDR2 YYNGEE come from the germline V gene. V was clipped by 2 bases and J by 6 bases, with 8 bases between them. The CDR3 has 13 residues. Here the CDR3 DNA reads TGTGCCAGCAGCGTTCTACTCGCCGGGGAGCTGTTTTTT. This gives the protein CASSVLLAGELFF. The variable domain in full, completed from reference TRBV9 and TRBJ2-2, reads DSGVTQTPKHLITATGQRVTLRCSPRSGDLSVYWYQQSLDQGLQFLIQYYNGEERAKGNILERFSAQQFPDLHSELNLSSLELGDSALYFCASSVLLAGELFFGEGSRLTVL.

This clonotype was observed a handful of times. The V call is TRBV28, the J call TRBJ2-1; possibly TRBD1 for D (6 bases). Germline lookup yields CDR1 MDHEN and CDR2 SYDVKM. The V gene lost 5 bases and the J gene lost 7 bases, with 12 bases spanning the gap. The CDR3 extends over 13 amino acids. CDR3 region: CASSQQGLNEQFF. The CDR3 DNA is TGTGCCAGCAGTCAACAGGGCTTAAATGAGCAGTTCTTC.

V and J are TRBV5-6 and TRBJ2-7; D not resolved. Germline V gives CDR1 SGHDT, CDR2 YYEEEE. The CDR3 runs 14 residues. The V end lost 3 bases, the J end lost 2 bases, and 12 bases lay between the germline ends. CDR3 sequence: CASSSVDGAYEQYF. The CDR3 DNA reads as TGTGCCAGCAGCTCGGTGGACGGAGCCTACGAGCAGTACTTC.

For this clonotype: Just one base apart from a much larger clone, this may be a read error. The J gene is TRBJ1-6, the V gene TRBV20-1; the D gene is possibly TRBD1 (5 bases). Trimming removed 3 bases at V and 9 bases at J, with 12 bases between. The CDR3 consists of 13 residues. Germline assignment: CDR1 DFQATT and CDR2 SNEGSKA (reference sequence). The CDR3, as DNA: TGCAGTGCTAGGGCGACAGAGATTTCACCCCTCCACTTT. Translation gives CSARATEISPLHF.

This chain uses TRBV12-3 or TRBV12-4 with TRBJ2-1; 12 bases line up with TRBD2. V lost 3 bases to trimming and J lost 7 bases; unmatched junction nucleotides: 10. The CDR3 contains 17 residues. In DNA, the CDR3 is TGTGCCAGCAGTTTCGGGCTAGCGGGGGGGCCCTGGAATGAGCAGTTCTTC. Protein product: CASSFGLAGGPWNEQFF.

This clonotype was observed a few times. The chain employs TRBV12-3 or TRBV12-4 and TRBJ2-7; no reliable D call. The CDR3 is made up of 12 amino acids. V gave up 6 bases and J gave up 5 bases, with 11 bases separating them. The CDR3 sequence is CASSFQADEQYF. The CDR3 nucleotides read TGTGCCAGCAGCTTCCAAGCCGACGAGCAGTACTTC.

The gene calls are TRBV29-1 and TRBJ2-7; 7 positions match TRBD2. Per the germline V gene, CDR1 is SQVTM and CDR2 is ANQGSEA. The CDR3 extends over 13 amino acids. The junction had 9 bases not matched to a gene; V was cut back by 7 bases and J by 3 bases. CDR3: CSARGGVDYEQYF. DNA for the CDR3: TGCAGCGCACGTGGGGGGGTTGACTACGAGCAGTACTTC.

The CDR3, as DNA: TGTGCCAGCAGCCACGAAGACAGCGATGAGCAGTTCTTC. Translated, it gives CASSHEDSDEQFF. The chain recombines TRBV3-1 with TRBJ2-1; a weak D match, TRBD1 (5 bases). This CDR3 spans 13 amino acids. Trimming shortened V by 3 bases and J by 8 bases, and 11 bases separated the two germline ends. Germline CDR1 is LGHDT and CDR2 is YNNKEL (reference sequence).

The chain carries TRBV6-6 and TRBJ2-1; TRBD2 agrees at 8 bases. V shed 7 bases, J shed 10 bases, and the junction held 6 bases outside the gene matches. The CDR3 is 12 residues long. Germline V gene data show CDR1 as MNHNY and CDR2 as SVGAGI (reference sequence). CDR3 DNA sequence: TGTGCCAGCACCGACTCGGGGGGGGAGCAGTTCTTC. Encoded protein: CASTDSGGEQFF.

The rearrangement uses TRBV5-6 and TRBJ2-3, with TRBD2 matching over 12 bases. V lost 4 bases to trimming and J lost 9 bases; unmatched junction nucleotides: 18. Germline V gene sequence: CDR1 SGHDT, CDR2 YYEEEE. The CDR3 length is 18 residues. CDR3 sequence: CASSHRTSGTLFQETQYF. The CDR3 bases are TGTGCCAGCAGCCATAGGACTAGCGGGACCCTATTTCAAGAGACGCAGTATTTT.

This chain links TRBV4-1 with TRBJ1-5; D might be TRBD1 (5 bases). CDR3 size: 15 residues. Germline CDR1 reads MGHRA; CDR2 reads YSYEKL. Trimming pared 4 bases from V and 6 bases from J, leaving 16 bases between. The CDR3 reads CASSLAFAGGQPQHF. The CDR3 bases are TGCGCCAGCAGCCTGGCCTTCGCGGGGGGTCAGCCCCAGCATTTT.

J is TRBJ2-7 and V is TRBV30; a weak D match, TRBD1 (6 bases). V was shortened by 2 bases and J by 6 bases, with 11 bases between the two germline ends. Germline V gene sequence: CDR1 GTSNPN, CDR2 SVGIG (reference sequence). The CDR3 consists of 12 residues. For the CDR3, the DNA is TGTGCCTGGAGTCCGACAGGATCCGAGCAGTACTTC. Amino acids: CAWSPTGSEQYF.

This rearrangement joins TRBV12-3 or TRBV12-4 to TRBJ2-7; perhaps TRBD1 as D (6 bases). V lost 5 bases and J 1 base, leaving 18 bases between the germline ends. The CDR3 is 16 amino acids. CDR3 DNA: TGTGCCAGCAGTCTATTCGGGACACCAGTATCCTACGAGCAGTACTTC. Its protein product is CASSLFGTPVSYEQYF.

A few counts support this clonotype. J is TRBJ2-1 and V is TRBV10-3, with TRBD2 identical over 10 bases. This CDR3 spans 17 amino acids. Trimming removed 6 bases from V and 3 bases from J; junction bases left unmatched: 11. Germline V lookup: CDR1 ENHRY, CDR2 SYGVKD. The CDR3 bases are TGTGCCATCAGACCCAGTCTAGCGGGGGATCTCTACAATGAGCAGTTCTTC. Protein: CAIRPSLAGDLYNEQFF.

This chain connects TRBV7-9 to TRBJ1-1; no firm D call. V was trimmed by 5 bases and J by 0 bases, leaving 13 bases between them. CDR3 length: 15 residues. Looked up from germline, CDR1 is SEHNR and CDR2 is FQNEAQ (reference sequence). CDR3 in DNA: TGTGCCAGCAGCCCCCGGGCGCTGTTGAACACTGAAGCTTTCTTT. Protein: CASSPRALLNTEAFF.

The chain employs TRBV20-1 and TRBJ2-3; 7 bases line up with TRBD1. This CDR3 spans 14 amino acids. Germline CDR1 DFQATT, CDR2 SNEGSKA (reference sequence). V lost 6 bases and J lost 4; bases outside the gene matches: 10. The CDR3 sequence is CSAPPTGTADTQYF. The CDR3 nucleotides read TGCAGTGCACCCCCGACAGGGACAGCAGATACGCAGTATTTT.

The table lists this clonotype with a few counts. The gene calls are TRBV29-1 and TRBJ2-7, with D unclear. Trimming pared 4 bases from V and 9 bases from J, leaving 22 bases between. The germline gives CDR1 SQVTM, CDR2 ANQGSEA. The CDR3 covers 14 residues. CDR3 DNA sequence: TGCAGCGTTGCCACGGAAGCCCCTTTCTCGGTGCAGTACTTC. It specifies CSVATEAPFSVQYF.

This chain links TRBV4-1 with TRBJ2-5; TRBD2 matches at 7 bases. Germline CDR1 is MGHRA and CDR2 is YSYEKL. The CDR3 totals 18 residues. The J segment lost 4 bases and the V segment lost 3 bases, leaving 17 bases of the junction unmatched. As DNA, the CDR3 is TGCGCCAGCAGCCATCCTGCGACTAGCCCAGGGTTCGGAGAGACCCAGTACTTC. Its protein is CASSHPATSPGFGETQYF.

The chain links TRBV12-3 or TRBV12-4 to TRBJ2-3; 7 nucleotides match TRBD2. V lost 3 bases and J lost 2; bases outside the gene matches: 5. The CDR3 totals 15 residues. Here the CDR3 reads CASSLGGMYTDTQYF. CDR3 nucleotides: TGTGCCAGCAGTTTGGGAGGGATGTACACAGATACGCAGTATTTT.

This chain links TRBV27 with TRBJ2-1; D may match TRBD1 or TRBD2 (5 bases each). Per germline, CDR1 MNHEY and CDR2 SMNVEV (reference sequence). This CDR3 comprises 15 residues. V was clipped by 4 bases and J by 4 bases, with 14 bases between them. The CDR3 region has the DNA TGTGCCAGCAGTTGGGGGACGGGTTCTTACAATGAGCAGTTCTTC. This encodes CASSWGTGSYNEQFF.

V is TRBV5-1 and J is TRBJ2-7, with D hard to call. The CDR3 contains 13 residues. V was shortened by 5 bases and J by 0 bases, with 9 bases between the two germline ends. Germline lookup yields CDR1 SGHRS and CDR2 YFSETQ. For the CDR3, the DNA is TGCGCCAGCAGTAAGTTAGACTCCTACGAGCAGTACTTC. It codes for CASSKLDSYEQYF.

This clonotype was seen a handful of times. CDR3 residues: CASSKMGGGGYTF. CDR3 nucleotides: TGTGCCAGCAGCAAGATGGGGGGAGGCGGCTACACCTTC. The chain carries TRBV11-2 and TRBJ1-2; D may be TRBD1 (5 bases). V was trimmed by 5 bases and J by 8 bases, leaving 15 bases between them. The V gene's germline CDR1 is SGHAT and CDR2 FQNNGV. The CDR3 has 13 amino acids.

The V gene is TRBV4-1, the J gene TRBJ2-5, with 7 nucleotides matching TRBD2. V trimming: 2 bases; J trimming: 1 base; junction bases outside the gene matches: 10. The CDR3 length is 17 residues. Germline-derived CDR1 and CDR2 are MGHRA and YSYEKL. The CDR3 protein is CASSQTPGGGSQETQYF. DNA for the CDR3: TGCGCCAGCAGCCAAACCCCTGGCGGGGGTTCCCAAGAGACCCAGTACTTC.